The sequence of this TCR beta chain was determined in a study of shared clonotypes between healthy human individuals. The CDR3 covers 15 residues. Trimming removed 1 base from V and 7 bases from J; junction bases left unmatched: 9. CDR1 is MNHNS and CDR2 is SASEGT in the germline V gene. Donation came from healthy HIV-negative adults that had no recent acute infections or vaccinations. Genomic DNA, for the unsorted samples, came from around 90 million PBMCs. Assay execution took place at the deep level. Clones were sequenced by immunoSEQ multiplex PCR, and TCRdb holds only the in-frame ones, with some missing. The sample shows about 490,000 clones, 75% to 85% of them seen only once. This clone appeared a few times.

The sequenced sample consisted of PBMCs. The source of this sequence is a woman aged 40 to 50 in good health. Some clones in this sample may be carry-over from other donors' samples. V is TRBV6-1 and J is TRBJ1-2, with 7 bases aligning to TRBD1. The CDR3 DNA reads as TGTGCCAGCAGTGAAGAATCAGGGGGTGTCGGTGGCTACACCTTC. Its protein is CASSEESGGVGGYTF.